The 22 T cell receptor beta chains in this list originate from one sample, sequenced in a study of T cells in Graves' hyperthyroidism and ophthalmopathy. TCR beta CDR3 regions were amplified from RNA. The HTBI primer set drove a first-round RT-PCR of the TCR CDR3. A single record per CDR3 protein comes from TCRdb applying MiXCR to the multiplex PCR reads. The sample carries under 550,000 distinct CDR3 sequences, 20% recorded once. Sequenced sample: blood. The receptors were gathered from a man between 35 and 55 years old with Graves' ophthalmopathy.

The table lists this clonotype with a few counts. V is TRBV7-9 and J is TRBJ2-5; D gene uncertain. Trimming took off 10 bases at V and 2 bases at J, with 5 bases between the two ends. The CDR3 is 10 amino acids. Germline CDR1 and CDR2: SEHNR and FQNEAQ (reference sequence). The CDR3 loop reads CAILQETQYF. CDR3 DNA sequence: TGTGCCATCCTGCAAGAGACCCAGTACTTC.

This rearrangement joins TRBV2 to TRBJ2-7, with D possibly TRBD1 on 6 matching bases. Germline V lookup: CDR1 SNHLY, CDR2 FYNNEI. V dropped 8 bases and J dropped 1 base, with 18 bases sitting between them. This CDR3 is built from 15 residues. The CDR3, as DNA: TGTGCCAGCCTCGTGGATGCAGGGGTATCCTACGAGCAGTACTTC. It encodes CASLVDAGVSYEQYF. Complete variable domain (other parts from reference TRBV2 and TRBJ2-7): EPEVTQTPSHQVTQMGQEVILRCVPISNHLYFYWYRQILGQKVEFLVSFYNNEISEKSEIFDDQFSVERPDGSNFTLKIRSTKLEDSAMYFCASLVDAGVSYEQYFGPGTRLTVT.

V is TRBV11-3 and J is TRBJ2-3, with 10 nucleotides matching TRBD2. Per germline, CDR1 SGHNT and CDR2 YENEEA. After removal of 5 bases from V and 2 bases from J, the junction contained 4 bases not matched to a gene. The CDR3 runs 15 residues. For the CDR3, the DNA is TGTGCCAGCAGCGGACTAGCGGAGTACACAGATACGCAGTATTTT. This encodes CASSGLAEYTDTQYF.

The table lists this clonotype with many counts. The chain carries TRBV2 and TRBJ2-1; D not resolved. V was pared by 7 bases and J by 5 bases, with 6 bases between. The CDR3 covers 11 residues. Germline V gives CDR1 SNHLY, CDR2 FYNNEI. In DNA form, the CDR3 reads TGTGCCAGCATATCAAACAATGAGCAGTTCTTC. It translates to CASISNNEQFF. Full variable domain (remainder filled in from reference TRBV2 and TRBJ2-1): EPEVTQTPSHQVTQMGQEVILRCVPISNHLYFYWYRQILGQKVEFLVSFYNNEISEKSEIFDDQFSVERPDGSNFTLKIRSTKLEDSAMYFCASISNNEQFFGPGTRLTVL.

The chain combines TRBV14 with TRBJ1-1; 7 nucleotides line up with TRBD1. The CDR3 contains 16 residues. V trimming: 3 bases; J trimming: 0 bases; junction bases outside the gene matches: 7. CDR1 and CDR2 (germline): SGHDN, FVKESK. CDR3 bases: TGTGCCAGCAGCCACGGACCGGGACAGCTGAACACTGAAGCTTTCTTT. Encoded protein: CASSHGPGQLNTEAFF.

This clonotype was counted many times. V and J are TRBV20-1 and TRBJ2-7; D assignment may be TRBD1 or TRBD2 (7 bases each). Trimming pared 5 bases from V and 4 bases from J, leaving 12 bases between. The germline V gene encodes CDR1 DFQATT and CDR2 SNEGSKA (reference sequence). There are 12 residues in the CDR3. Written as DNA, the CDR3 is TGCAGTGCTCCCAGGGGGGGATACGAGCAGTACTTC. Its translation: CSAPRGGYEQYF.

This clonotype was seen only a few times. The chain combines TRBV7-6 with TRBJ2-5; TRBD2 might be the D (6 bases). Germline loops: CDR1 SGHVS, CDR2 FNYEAQ. This CDR3 comprises 15 residues. The V and J ends lost 5 bases and 2 bases respectively, with 15 bases between them. In nucleotides, the CDR3 is TGTGCCAGCAGCCCCGAGGGACTCAATCAAGAGACCCAGTACTTC. This encodes CASSPEGLNQETQYF.

The chain is built from TRBV9 and TRBJ2-6, with a possible D match to TRBD1 (5 bases). Germline values: CDR1 SGDLS, CDR2 YYNGEE. V dropped 2 bases and J dropped 0 bases, with 6 bases sitting between them. The CDR3 length is 15 residues. The CDR3 region has the DNA TGTGCCAGCAGCGTCCAGGGCTCTGGGGCCAACGTCCTGACTTTC. It yields the protein CASSVQGSGANVLTF.

This clonotype was picked up a small number of times. J is TRBJ2-5 and V is TRBV9, with D maybe TRBD1 (6 bases). Trimming removed 0 bases at V and 0 bases at J, with 9 bases between. The CDR3 length is 15 residues. Germline CDR1 reads SGDLS; CDR2 reads YYNGEE. CDR3 nucleotide sequence: TGTGCCAGCAGCGTAGAAAGGGGGTACCAAGAGACCCAGTACTTC. It yields the protein CASSVERGYQETQYF.

This clonotype was picked up a small number of times. The rearrangement joins TRBV11-2 to TRBJ2-3; 7 positions agree with TRBD1. J lost 12 bases, V lost 4 bases, and 4 bases had no gene match. This CDR3 is 11 amino acids long. Germline V gives CDR1 SGHAT, CDR2 FQNNGV. The DNA of the CDR3 is TGTGCCAGCAGCTCCCACAGGGGTCAGTATTTT. Translation: CASSSHRGQYF.

This clonotype has a handful of counts. The V gene is TRBV30, the J gene TRBJ2-7; 12 bases fit TRBD1. Germline-derived CDR1 and CDR2 are GTSNPN and SVGIG (reference sequence). The J segment lost 4 bases and the V segment lost 2 bases, leaving 3 bases of the junction unmatched. CDR3 length: 14 residues. This CDR3 is CAWSPGQGAYEQYF. CDR3 coding DNA: TGTGCCTGGAGTCCGGGACAGGGGGCTTACGAGCAGTACTTC.

This clonotype was detected ten times or more. This chain uses TRBV28 with TRBJ2-2; D uncertain. The CDR3 contains 17 residues. CDR1 MDHEN and CDR2 SYDVKM come from the germline V gene. V was pared by 2 bases and J by 1 base, with 14 bases between. CDR3 region: CASSLNPPGQNTGELFF. The DNA of the CDR3 is TGTGCCAGCAGTTTAAATCCTCCGGGCCAGAACACCGGGGAGCTGTTTTTT.

This clonotype was seen ten or more times. V and J are TRBV7-9 and TRBJ1-1; no reliable D call. V was pared by 5 bases and J by 7 bases, with 11 bases between. The germline CDR1 and CDR2 sequences are SEHNR and FQNEAQ (reference sequence). The CDR3 contains 12 residues. The CDR3 protein is CASSPESDEAFF. CDR3 nucleotides: TGTGCCAGCAGCCCGGAGTCAGATGAAGCTTTCTTT.

V is TRBV29-1 and J is TRBJ2-1; D is perhaps TRBD2 (6 bases). Germline-derived CDR1 and CDR2 are SQVTM and ANQGSEA. V was pared by 7 bases and J by 6 bases, with 16 bases between. The CDR3 runs 13 residues. Written as DNA, the CDR3 is TGCAGCGCGGGAGCACCAGCATCCAATGAGCAGTTCTTC. It specifies CSAGAPASNEQFF.

This clonotype was observed a few times. This chain links TRBV7-9 with TRBJ2-2; 7 bases match TRBD2. The trim removed 6 bases at V and 0 bases at J, leaving 10 bases unmatched. Germline V gives CDR1 SEHNR, CDR2 FQNEAQ (reference sequence). The CDR3 runs 17 residues. CDR3 sequence: CASRPGTKVTNTGELFF. Written as DNA, the CDR3 is TGTGCCAGCAGGCCCGGGACTAAAGTTACGAACACCGGGGAGCTGTTTTTT.

In this sample, this clonotype turned up a few times. The chain carries TRBV10-3 and TRBJ2-1; 9 bases map to TRBD2. The CDR3 has 14 residues. CDR1 ENHRY and CDR2 SYGVKD come from the germline V gene. Trimming took 5 bases from V and 6 from J; bases not matched to a gene: 5. CDR3 in DNA: TGTGCCATCAGTCTTAGCGGGGGTGGCAATGAGCAGTTCTTC. The encoded protein is CAISLSGGGNEQFF.

The V call is TRBV4-3, the J call TRBJ2-1; D is unclear. Between the trimmed V and J ends, which lost 1 base and 0 bases, there was a span of 7 bases. Germline V lookup: CDR1 LGHNA, CDR2 YSLEER. The CDR3 contains 15 residues. The CDR3 protein is CASSQGQSSYNEQFF. The CDR3, as DNA: TGCGCCAGCAGCCAAGGGCAGAGCTCCTACAATGAGCAGTTCTTC.

The rearrangement joins TRBV6-1 to TRBJ2-4, with D perhaps matching TRBD2 (7 bases). CDR3 length: 17 amino acids. Germline values: CDR1 MNHNS, CDR2 SASEGT. Trimming stripped 7 bases from V and 2 bases from J, with 21 bases between. CDR3 region: CASNKGGGKGTKNIQYF. The DNA for the CDR3 is TGTGCCAGCAACAAAGGGGGGGGTAAGGGAACCAAAAACATTCAGTACTTC.

The V call is TRBV18, the J call TRBJ1-5, with D tentatively TRBD1 (5 bases). Germline V gene data show CDR1 as KGHSH and CDR2 as LQKENI. V gave up 5 bases and J gave up 2 bases, with 13 bases separating them. This CDR3 has 15 residues. CDR3 DNA sequence: TGTGCCAGCTCAACGGGGGGGTTGGGCAATCAGCCCCAGCATTTT. It encodes CASSTGGLGNQPQHF.

There are a few counts of this clonotype. This sequence joins TRBV10-3 and TRBJ2-1; D is perhaps TRBD2 (5 bases). CDR1 is ENHRY and CDR2 is SYGVKD in the germline V gene. This CDR3 comprises 13 residues. Trimming left V 2 bases short and J 10 bases short, with 12 bases between. The CDR3 DNA reads TGTGCCATCAGTGAGGGAGGATCCGGAGAGCAGTTCTTC. Protein: CAISEGGSGEQFF.

This chain connects TRBV7-8 to TRBJ2-7, with 13 positions matching TRBD2. Germline CDR1 SGHVS, CDR2 FQNEAQ. The CDR3 has 15 amino acids. Trimming removed 6 bases from V and 7 bases from J; junction bases left unmatched: 9. This chain's CDR3 is CASSRLLAGGGEQYF. Written as DNA, the CDR3 is TGTGCCAGCAGTCGATTACTAGCGGGAGGGGGAGAGCAGTACTTC.

The CDR3 DNA follows: TGTGCCAGTAGGGGAACTGATCCCTACGAGCAGTACTTC. This codes for CASRGTDPYEQYF. This chain links TRBV19 with TRBJ2-7; D is undetermined. The CDR3 covers 13 residues. Germline assignment: CDR1 LNHDA and CDR2 SQIVND (reference sequence). V was trimmed by 6 bases and J by 2 bases, leaving 11 bases between them.